These 26 T cell receptor beta chains came from one sample sequenced in a study of T cell responses to AZD1222 COVID-19 vaccine (dated by TCRdb to 2020 to 2022). This specimen's time point label, per the study, means: about 28 days (+/-7) after the second vaccine dose. Library prep was done by the immunoSEQ multiplex PCR assay. Drawn from immuneACCESS, this table holds only the in-frame rearrangements with V and J called that TCRdb kept. Clones are partly lost; checked studies trace under half to an unresolved V gene and leave the rest unexplained. Within this sample are fewer than 70,000 clones, with roughly nine tenths of them counted one time only. Clones ranked in the top ten supply over 5% of the sample. The input for sequencing was peripheral blood, taken 28 days after the second AZD1222 dose. These receptors all come from an adult who received the AZD1222 COVID-19 vaccine.

Only one count was recorded for this clone. The J gene is TRBJ2-7, the V gene TRBV5-8; 9 positions match TRBD1. V lost 2 bases and J lost 6; bases outside the gene matches: 6. The CDR3 loop spans 14 amino acids. CDR1 and CDR2 from the germline V gene are SGHTS and YDEGEE. CDR3 region: CASSFRDRVFEQYF. The CDR3 DNA reads as TGTGCCAGCAGCTTCCGGGACAGGGTTTTCGAGCAGTACTTC.

The genes are TRBV5-1 and TRBJ2-7; TRBD1 matches 10 bases. The CDR3 has 16 amino acids. From germline, CDR1 is SGHRS and CDR2 YFSETQ. The V segment lost 4 bases and the J segment 3 bases; nucleotides outside the gene matches: 10. The CDR3 is CASSVLGTGVLYEQYF. The CDR3, as DNA: TGCGCCAGCAGCGTACTCGGGACAGGGGTACTCTACGAGCAGTACTTC.

The V gene is TRBV5-1, the J gene TRBJ1-1; D unclear. Germline V gives CDR1 SGHRS, CDR2 YFSETQ. Trimming left V 0 bases short and J 2 bases short, with 5 bases between. This CDR3 comprises 13 residues. The CDR3, as DNA: TGCGCCAGCAGCTTGGGCAGAAACACTGAAGCTTTCTTT. This gives the protein CASSLGRNTEAFF.

This clone was found a few times. The chain uses TRBV10-2 and TRBJ1-5; D may be TRBD1 (6 bases). Germline loops: CDR1 WSHSY, CDR2 SAAADI. V lost 5 bases and J 6 bases, leaving 11 bases between the germline ends. The CDR3 runs to 13 residues. The CDR3 region is CASSPQGGQPQHF. DNA of the CDR3: TGCGCCAGCAGTCCACAGGGCGGTCAGCCCCAGCATTTT.

This sequence joins TRBV4-3 and TRBJ2-3; the match to TRBD2 covers 7 bases. The CDR3 has 16 residues. With 2 bases clipped from V and 2 bases from J, the junction kept 7 bases outside the gene matches. Germline V gene sequence: CDR1 LGHNA, CDR2 YSLEER. The CDR3 sequence is CASSQFGGRDTDTQYF. CDR3 DNA: TGCGCCAGCAGCCAATTTGGCGGGAGAGACACAGATACGCAGTATTTT.

The V and J genes are TRBV6-5 and TRBJ2-7, with D perhaps TRBD2 (6 bases). The germline CDR1 and CDR2 sequences are MNHEY and SVGAGI. CDR3 length: 14 residues. The V end was cut by 5 bases, the J end by 2 bases, with 13 bases between. CDR3 sequence reads: CASSLEGGTYEQYF. DNA for the CDR3: TGTGCCAGCAGTCTGGAGGGTGGTACCTACGAGCAGTACTTC.

This clone was seen only once. The V gene is TRBV18, the J gene TRBJ2-7; 9 nucleotides align to TRBD1. J gave up 4 bases and V 5 bases, and 12 bases lay outside the gene matches. Germline CDR1 reads KGHSH; CDR2 reads LQKENI. CDR3 size: 16 residues. The CDR3: CASSGGTGTGSYEQYF. CDR3 coding DNA: TGTGCCAGCTCAGGCGGAACCGGGACAGGGTCTTACGAGCAGTACTTC.

The gene calls are TRBV11-2 and TRBJ2-7; 9 bases are a match to TRBD1. The CDR3 loop spans 15 amino acids. Germline V CDR1 and CDR2: SGHAT, FQNNGV. The trim removed 5 bases at V and 2 bases at J, leaving 7 bases unmatched. The DNA for the CDR3 is TGTGCCAGCAGCACCTCCGGGACAGGGCCCTACGAGCAGTACTTC. Amino acids: CASSTSGTGPYEQYF.

The chain joins TRBV6-5 to TRBJ1-5, with D uncertain. CDR1 and CDR2 from the germline V gene are MNHEY and SVGAGI. The CDR3 covers 15 residues. V was pared by 2 bases and J by 4 bases, with 12 bases between. CDR3 protein: CASSYDRRSNQPQHF. DNA for the CDR3: TGTGCCAGCAGTTACGATCGACGGTCAAATCAGCCCCAGCATTTT.

A remark on this clone: The DNA is left out, because the CDR3 cannot be placed on it with certainty; the CDR3 is given as TCRdb lists it. This chain connects TRBV29-1 to TRBJ2-5; TRBD2 is taken as the D call from the table, unchecked against the DNA. The CDR3 sequence runs 12 residues, both termini included. Germline V gives CDR1 SQVTM, CDR2 ANQGSEA. The CDR3 protein is CSVGVAGGSMDF.

The rearrangement links TRBV9 to TRBJ1-2; D call uncertain. Germline V gene data show CDR1 as SGDLS and CDR2 as YYNGEE. The CDR3 has 15 residues. V was trimmed by 0 bases and J by 2 bases, leaving 11 bases between them. The DNA of the CDR3 is TGTGCCAGCAGCGTAGTCCCGGGTTTCAACTATGGCTACACCTTC. As protein: CASSVVPGFNYGYTF. Using reference TRBV9 and TRBJ1-2 for the parts outside the CDR3, the full variable domain is DSGVTQTPKHLITATGQRVTLRCSPRSGDLSVYWYQQSLDQGLQFLIQYYNGEERAKGNILERFSAQQFPDLHSELNLSSLELGDSALYFCASSVVPGFNYGYTFGSGTRLTVV.

The rearrangement links TRBV19 to TRBJ2-1, with TRBD1 identical over 8 bases. The germline V gene has CDR1 LNHDA and CDR2 SQIVND (reference sequence). The CDR3 has 16 residues. V gave up 3 bases and J gave up 0 bases; unmatched junction bases: 4. For the CDR3, the DNA is TGTGCCAGTAGTATGACAGGGGACCTCTCCTACAATGAGCAGTTCTTC. It encodes CASSMTGDLSYNEQFF.

Concerning this clone: A junction boundary mismatches the germline segment, possibly from a read error. The chain links TRBV29-1 to TRBJ1-1, with D maybe TRBD1 (5 bases). Germline CDR1 is SQVTM and CDR2 is ANQGSEA. The CDR3 is 10 amino acids. For the CDR3, the DNA is TGCAGCGTCGTGGGGGGAGGGTGGAGATTT. Translating it yields CSVVGGGWRF.

This clone has only a few counts. The chain employs TRBV6-5 and TRBJ2-2; 7 bases agree with TRBD1. Per the germline V gene, CDR1 is MNHEY and CDR2 is SVGAGI. The length of the CDR3 is 15 residues. The V and J ends lost 6 bases and 0 bases, in that order; junction bases with no gene match: 4. The CDR3 DNA sequence: TGTGCCAGCAGCTCCGGGACAGCGAACACCGGGGAGCTGTTTTTT. Translated, it gives CASSSGTANTGELFF.

The genes are TRBV3-1 (or the pseudogene TRBV3-2) and TRBJ1-2; D is unclear. This CDR3 region has 11 residues. Germline V gene sequence: CDR1 LGHDT, CDR2 YNNKEL (reference sequence). Trimming took 0 bases from V and 13 from J, leaving 9 bases between them. The CDR3 nucleotides are TGTGCCAGCAGCCAAGATGTAGCTCTCACCTTC. It encodes CASSQDVALTF.

This clone was detected a few times. The V and J genes are TRBV5-1 and TRBJ1-4; the D gene is possibly TRBD1 (5 bases). The CDR3 totals 15 residues. CDR1 and CDR2 from the germline V gene are SGHRS and YFSETQ. V was trimmed by 4 bases and J by 2 bases, leaving 12 bases between them. CDR3 in DNA: TGCGCCAGCAGCGAGACAGCGACGACTAATGAAAAACTGTTTTTT. Residues: CASSETATTNEKLFF.

V usage is TRBV29-1 and J usage is TRBJ2-2, with 11 positions matching TRBD1. Germline V gene data show CDR1 as SQVTM and CDR2 as ANQGSEA. This CDR3 has 13 amino acids. The CDR3 DNA reads TGCGGACTTTTGGGACAGGGGGCCGGGGAGCTGTTTTTT. Translation: CGLLGQGAGELFF.

This rearrangement joins TRBV24-1 to TRBJ2-7; the D gene could be TRBD1 or TRBD2 (5 bases each). V was trimmed by 2 bases and J by 0 bases, leaving 10 bases between them. Per the germline V gene, CDR1 is KGHDR and CDR2 is SFDVKD. The CDR3 has 15 amino acids. The chain's CDR3 is CATSDSGPSSYEQYF. The DNA for the CDR3 is TGTGCCACCAGTGATTCGGGGCCGAGCTCCTACGAGCAGTACTTC.

The V and J genes are TRBV9 and TRBJ2-2, with 7 bases aligning to TRBD1. The CDR3 extends over 16 amino acids. V lost 0 bases, J lost 7 bases, and 9 bases stayed unmatched. CDR1 and CDR2 (germline): SGDLS, YYNGEE. The CDR3, as DNA: TGTGCCAGCAGCGTAGCCCTACAGGGGCTCGGCGGGGAGCTGTTTTTT. Translating it yields CASSVALQGLGGELFF.

The chain has TRBV19 and TRBJ1-2; maybe TRBD1 (6 bases). The CDR3 spans 15 residues. V lost 3 bases and J 5 bases, leaving 16 bases between the germline ends. Germline CDR1 LNHDA, CDR2 SQIVND (reference sequence). The CDR3, as DNA: TGTGCCAGTAGTATCCCACAGGGAGGGGGATATGGCTACACCTTC. It translates to CASSIPQGGGYGYTF. Using reference TRBV19 and TRBJ1-2 for the parts outside the CDR3, the full variable domain is DGGITQSPKYLFRKEGQNVTLSCEQNLNHDAMYWYRQDPGQGLRLIYYSQIVNDFQKGDIAEGYSVSREKKESFPLTVTSAQKNPTAFYLCASSIPQGGGYGYTFGSGTRLTVV.

The rearrangement links TRBV4-1 to TRBJ2-7; D gene uncertain. CDR3 size: 13 residues. V lost 1 base, J lost 2 bases, and 6 bases lay in between. Germline V lookup: CDR1 MGHRA, CDR2 YSYEKL. The CDR3 loop is CASSQVGAYEQYF. As DNA, the CDR3 is TGCGCCAGCAGCCAAGTTGGCGCCTACGAGCAGTACTTC.

This chain connects TRBV28 to TRBJ1-1; D gene unclear. The CDR3 loop spans 15 amino acids. With 6 bases removed from V and 2 bases from J, the gap between germline ends came to 16 bases. The germline V gene has CDR1 MDHEN and CDR2 SYDVKM. CDR3 sequence reads: CASSPHQTINTEAFF. Written as DNA, the CDR3 is TGTGCCAGCAGCCCACATCAAACTATAAACACTGAAGCTTTCTTT. The whole variable domain, filled in from reference TRBV28 and TRBJ1-1, reads DVKVTQSSRYLVKRTGEKVFLECVQDMDHENMFWYRQDPGLGLRLIYFSYDVKMKEKGDIPEGYSVSREKKERFSLILESASTNQTSMYLCASSPHQTINTEAFFGQGTRLTVV.

V and J are TRBV5-4 and TRBJ2-2, with D tentatively TRBD1 or TRBD2 (5 bases each). Per the germline V gene, CDR1 is SGHNT and CDR2 is YYREEE (reference sequence). The CDR3 is 16 amino acids. V lost 4 bases and J lost 2, with 15 bases in between. The CDR3 nucleotides are TGTGCCAGCAGCGACTACCGGGACCCCAACACCGGGGAGCTGTTTTTT. Its protein product is CASSDYRDPNTGELFF.

V gene TRBV28 combines with J gene TRBJ1-5; 7 bases match TRBD1. The germline V gene has CDR1 MDHEN and CDR2 SYDVKM. This CDR3 region has 15 residues. Trimming removed 1 base from V and 6 bases from J; junction bases left unmatched: 6. The CDR3 spells CASSLSGQRRQPQHF. In DNA, the CDR3 is TGTGCCAGCAGTTTATCGGGACAGAGGCGTCAGCCCCAGCATTTT. Using reference TRBV28 and TRBJ1-5 for the parts outside the CDR3, the full variable domain is DVKVTQSSRYLVKRTGEKVFLECVQDMDHENMFWYRQDPGLGLRLIYFSYDVKMKEKGDIPEGYSVSREKKERFSLILESASTNQTSMYLCASSLSGQRRQPQHFGDGTRLSIL.

The chain carries TRBV6-4 and TRBJ2-1; possibly TRBD1 for D (6 bases). This CDR3 comprises 13 residues. CDR1 is MRHNA and CDR2 is SNTAGT in the germline V gene. The V gene lost 1 base and the J gene lost 8 bases, with 9 bases spanning the gap. DNA of the CDR3: TGTGCCAGCAGTGACTGGGACACGGATGAGCAGTTCTTC. Its translation is CASSDWDTDEQFF.

The V gene is TRBV30, the J gene TRBJ2-2; possibly TRBD1 or TRBD2 for D (5 bases each). Germline CDR1 and CDR2: GTSNPN and SVGIG (reference sequence). The ends were cut back, 4 bases at V and 6 bases at J, with 21 bases in the middle. This CDR3 comprises 16 residues. CDR3 in DNA: TGTGCCTGGAACGCTCTCGGGACCAGGTCCGCCGGGGAGCTGTTTTTT. Amino acid sequence: CAWNALGTRSAGELFF.